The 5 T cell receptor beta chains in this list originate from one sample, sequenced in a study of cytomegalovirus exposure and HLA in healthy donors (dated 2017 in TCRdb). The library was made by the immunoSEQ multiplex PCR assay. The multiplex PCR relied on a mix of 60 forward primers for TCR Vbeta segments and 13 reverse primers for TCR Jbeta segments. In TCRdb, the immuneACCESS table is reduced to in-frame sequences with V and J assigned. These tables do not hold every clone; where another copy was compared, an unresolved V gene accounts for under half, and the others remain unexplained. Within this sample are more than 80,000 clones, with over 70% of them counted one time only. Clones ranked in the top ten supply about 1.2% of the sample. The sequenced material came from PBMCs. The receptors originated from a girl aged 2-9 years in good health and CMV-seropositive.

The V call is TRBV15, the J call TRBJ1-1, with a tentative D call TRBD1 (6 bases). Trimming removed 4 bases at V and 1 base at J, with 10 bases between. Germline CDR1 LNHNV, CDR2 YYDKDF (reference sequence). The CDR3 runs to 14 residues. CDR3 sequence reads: CATSIYRENTEAFF. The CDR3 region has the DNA TGTGCCACCAGCATCTACAGGGAGAACACTGAAGCTTTCTTT.

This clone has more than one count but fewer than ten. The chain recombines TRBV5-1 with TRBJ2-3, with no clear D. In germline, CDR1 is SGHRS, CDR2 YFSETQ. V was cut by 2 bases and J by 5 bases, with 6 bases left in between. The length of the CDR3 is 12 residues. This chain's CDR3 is CASSFQVDTQYF. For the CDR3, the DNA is TGCGCCAGCAGCTTCCAGGTAGATACGCAGTATTTT. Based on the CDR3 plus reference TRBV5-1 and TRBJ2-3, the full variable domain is KAGVTQTPRYLIKTRGQQVTLSCSPISGHRSVSWYQQTPGQGLQFLFEYFSETQRNKGNFPGRFSGRQFSNSRSEMNVSTLELGDSALYLCASSFQVDTQYFGPGTRLTVL.

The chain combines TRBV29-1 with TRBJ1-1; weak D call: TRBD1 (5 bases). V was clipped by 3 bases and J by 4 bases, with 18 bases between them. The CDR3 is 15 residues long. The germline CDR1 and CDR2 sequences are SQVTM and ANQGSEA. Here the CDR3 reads CSVERQGGFSTEAFF. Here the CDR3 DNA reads TGCAGCGTTGAGCGTCAGGGAGGATTTAGCACTGAAGCTTTCTTT.

CDR3 coding DNA: TGTGCCAGCAGCTTCCAGAACACTGAAGCTTTCTTT. It is translated as CASSFQNTEAFF. The chain has TRBV7-9 and TRBJ1-1; D gene uncertain. The V end lost 3 bases, the J end lost 1 base, and 3 bases lay between the germline ends. In germline, CDR1 is SEHNR, CDR2 FQNEAQ (reference sequence). The length of the CDR3 is 12 residues. Combining the CDR3 with reference TRBV7-9 and TRBJ1-1 gives the whole variable domain DTGVSQNPRHKITKRGQNVTFRCDPISEHNRLYWYRQTLGQGPEFLTYFQNEAQLEKSRLLSDRFSAERPKGSFSTLEIQRTEQGDSAMYLCASSFQNTEAFFGQGTRLTVV.

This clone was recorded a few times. This CDR3 is CASSQVLSYEQYF. The CDR3 DNA sequence: TGTGCCAGCAGCCAAGTCCTCTCCTACGAGCAGTACTTC. The rearrangement joins TRBV14 to TRBJ2-7, with D hard to call. The CDR3 has 13 amino acids. CDR1 is SGHDN and CDR2 is FVKESK in the germline V gene. V lost 1 base to trimming and J lost 0 bases, with 4 bases between them.